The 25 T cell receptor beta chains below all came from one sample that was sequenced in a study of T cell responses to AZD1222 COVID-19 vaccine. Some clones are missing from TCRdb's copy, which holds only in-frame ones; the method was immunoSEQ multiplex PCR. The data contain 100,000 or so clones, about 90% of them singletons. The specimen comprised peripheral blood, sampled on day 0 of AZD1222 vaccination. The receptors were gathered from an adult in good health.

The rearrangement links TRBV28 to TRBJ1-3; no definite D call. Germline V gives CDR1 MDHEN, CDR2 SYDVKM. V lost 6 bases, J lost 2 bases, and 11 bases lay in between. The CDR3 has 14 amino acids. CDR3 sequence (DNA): TGTGCCAGCAGATTAACGGCGGCTGGAAACACCATATATTTT. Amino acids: CASRLTAAGNTIYF. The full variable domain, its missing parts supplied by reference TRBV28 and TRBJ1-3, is DVKVTQSSRYLVKRTGEKVFLECVQDMDHENMFWYRQDPGLGLRLIYFSYDVKMKEKGDIPEGYSVSREKKERFSLILESASTNQTSMYLCASRLTAAGNTIYFGEGSWLTVV.

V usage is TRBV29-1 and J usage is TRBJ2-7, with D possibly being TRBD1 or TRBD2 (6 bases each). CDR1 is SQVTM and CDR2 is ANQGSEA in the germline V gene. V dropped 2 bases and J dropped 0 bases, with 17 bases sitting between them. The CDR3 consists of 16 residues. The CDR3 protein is CSVEQASGAHSYEQYF. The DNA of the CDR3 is TGCAGCGTTGAACAGGCCTCGGGGGCGCACTCCTACGAGCAGTACTTC.

The CDR3 loop is CASSQVPEGFEYF. The CDR3 DNA follows: TGTGCCAGCAGCCAAGTACCGGAAGGGTTCGAGTACTTC. The chain is built from TRBV3-1 (or the pseudogene TRBV3-2) and TRBJ2-7; D gene ambiguous. Germline V lookup: CDR1 LGHDT, CDR2 YNNKEL (reference sequence). The CDR3 extends over 13 amino acids. Trimming took off 1 base at V and 11 bases at J, with 15 bases between the two ends.

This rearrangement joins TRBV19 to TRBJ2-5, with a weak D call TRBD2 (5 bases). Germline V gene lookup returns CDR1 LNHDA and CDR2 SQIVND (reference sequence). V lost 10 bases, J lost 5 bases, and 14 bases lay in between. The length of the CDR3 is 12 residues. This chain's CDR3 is CATSDSTETQYF. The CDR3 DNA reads TGTGCCACCTCGGACTCGACCGAGACCCAGTACTTC.

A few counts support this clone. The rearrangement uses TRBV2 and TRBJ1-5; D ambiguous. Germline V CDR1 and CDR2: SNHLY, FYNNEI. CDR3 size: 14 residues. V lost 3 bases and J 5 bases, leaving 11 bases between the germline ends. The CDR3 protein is CASSEAVADQPQHF. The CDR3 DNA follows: TGTGCCAGCAGTGAGGCCGTCGCCGATCAGCCCCAGCATTTT.

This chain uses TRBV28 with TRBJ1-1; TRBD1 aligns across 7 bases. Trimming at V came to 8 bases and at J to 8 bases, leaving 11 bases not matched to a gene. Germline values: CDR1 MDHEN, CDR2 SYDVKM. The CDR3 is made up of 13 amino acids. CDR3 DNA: TGTGCCAGCGCCCAAGGGGGCCCGCGAGAAGCTTTCTTT. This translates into CASAQGGPREAFF. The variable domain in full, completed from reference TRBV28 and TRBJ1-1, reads DVKVTQSSRYLVKRTGEKVFLECVQDMDHENMFWYRQDPGLGLRLIYFSYDVKMKEKGDIPEGYSVSREKKERFSLILESASTNQTSMYLCASAQGGPREAFFGQGTRLTVV.

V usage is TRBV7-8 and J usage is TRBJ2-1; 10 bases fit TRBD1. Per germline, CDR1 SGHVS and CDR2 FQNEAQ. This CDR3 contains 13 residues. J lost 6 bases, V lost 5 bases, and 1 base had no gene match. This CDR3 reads CASSRTGGNEQFF. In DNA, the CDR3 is TGTGCCAGCAGCCGGACAGGGGGCAATGAGCAGTTCTTC.

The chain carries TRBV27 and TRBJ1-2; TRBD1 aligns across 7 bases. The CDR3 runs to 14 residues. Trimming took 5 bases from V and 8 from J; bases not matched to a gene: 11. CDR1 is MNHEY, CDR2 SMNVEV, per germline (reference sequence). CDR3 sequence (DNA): TGTGCCAGCAGTCAATTGACAGGGCTGAGGGGCTACACCTTC. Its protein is CASSQLTGLRGYTF.

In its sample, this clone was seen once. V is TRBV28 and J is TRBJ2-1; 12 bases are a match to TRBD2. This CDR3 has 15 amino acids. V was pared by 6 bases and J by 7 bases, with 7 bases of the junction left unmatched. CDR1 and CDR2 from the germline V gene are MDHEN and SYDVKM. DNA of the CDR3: TGTGCCAGCAGCCAGACTAGCGGGAGTCGGAATGAGCAGTTCTTC. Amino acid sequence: CASSQTSGSRNEQFF.

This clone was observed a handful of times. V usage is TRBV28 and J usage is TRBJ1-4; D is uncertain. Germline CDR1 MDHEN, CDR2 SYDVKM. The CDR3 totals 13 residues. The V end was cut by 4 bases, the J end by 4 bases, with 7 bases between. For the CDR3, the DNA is TGTGCCAGCAGTTCAGGTTTTAATGAAAAACTGTTTTTT. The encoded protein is CASSSGFNEKLFF.

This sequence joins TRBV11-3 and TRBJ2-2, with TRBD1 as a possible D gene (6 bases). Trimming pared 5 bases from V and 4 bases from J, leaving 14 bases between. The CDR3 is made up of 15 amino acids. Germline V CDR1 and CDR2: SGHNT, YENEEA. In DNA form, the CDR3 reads TGTGCCAGCAGCGAAATAAGCAGGGGCACCGGGGAGCTGTTTTTT. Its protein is CASSEISRGTGELFF.

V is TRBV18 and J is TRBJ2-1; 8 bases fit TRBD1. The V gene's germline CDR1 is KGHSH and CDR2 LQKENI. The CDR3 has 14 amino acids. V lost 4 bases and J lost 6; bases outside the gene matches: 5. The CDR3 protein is CASSLLDRANEQFF. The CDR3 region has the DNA TGTGCCAGCTCACTACTGGACAGGGCCAATGAGCAGTTCTTC.

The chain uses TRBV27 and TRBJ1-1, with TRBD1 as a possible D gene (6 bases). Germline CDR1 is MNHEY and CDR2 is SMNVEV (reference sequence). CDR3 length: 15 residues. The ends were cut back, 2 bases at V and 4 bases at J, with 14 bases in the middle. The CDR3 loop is CASSLNRVRATEAFF. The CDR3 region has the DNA TGTGCCAGCAGTTTAAACAGGGTTCGGGCCACTGAAGCTTTCTTT.

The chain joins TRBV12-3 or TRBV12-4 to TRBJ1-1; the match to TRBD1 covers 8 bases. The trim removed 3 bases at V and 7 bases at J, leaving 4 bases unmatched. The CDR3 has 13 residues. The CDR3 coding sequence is TGTGCCAGCAGTTTGGTACAGGGGGTTGAAGCTTTCTTT. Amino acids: CASSLVQGVEAFF.

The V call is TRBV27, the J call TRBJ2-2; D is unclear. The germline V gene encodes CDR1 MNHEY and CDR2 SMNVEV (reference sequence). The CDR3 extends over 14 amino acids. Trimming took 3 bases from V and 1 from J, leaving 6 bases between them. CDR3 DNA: TGTGCCAGCAGTTTCTGGGAGAACACCGGGGAGCTGTTTTTT. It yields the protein CASSFWENTGELFF.

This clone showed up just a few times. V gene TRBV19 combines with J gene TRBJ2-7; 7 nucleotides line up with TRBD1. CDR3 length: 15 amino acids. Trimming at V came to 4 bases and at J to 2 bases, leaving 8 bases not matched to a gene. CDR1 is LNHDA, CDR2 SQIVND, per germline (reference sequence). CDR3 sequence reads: CASSTRTGLTYEQYF. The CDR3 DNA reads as TGTGCCAGTAGTACCCGGACAGGACTCACCTACGAGCAGTACTTC. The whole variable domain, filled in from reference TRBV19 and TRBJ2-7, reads DGGITQSPKYLFRKEGQNVTLSCEQNLNHDAMYWYRQDPGQGLRLIYYSQIVNDFQKGDIAEGYSVSREKKESFPLTVTSAQKNPTAFYLCASSTRTGLTYEQYFGPGTRLTVT.

Here the CDR3 reads CASSHQGVNQPQHF. CDR3 DNA sequence: TGTGCCAGCAGCCATCAGGGAGTCAATCAGCCCCAGCATTTT. The chain has TRBV5-4 and TRBJ1-5; a weak D match, TRBD1 (5 bases). The ends were cut back, 4 bases at V and 3 bases at J, with 11 bases in the middle. The CDR3 totals 14 residues. The germline gives CDR1 SGHNT, CDR2 YYREEE (reference sequence). The full variable domain, with the rest looked up from reference TRBV5-4 and TRBJ1-5, is ETGVTQSPTHLIKTRGQQVTLRCSSQSGHNTVSWYQQALGQGPQFIFQYYREEENGRGNFPPRFSGLQFPNYSSELNVNALELDDSALYLCASSHQGVNQPQHFGDGTRLSIL.

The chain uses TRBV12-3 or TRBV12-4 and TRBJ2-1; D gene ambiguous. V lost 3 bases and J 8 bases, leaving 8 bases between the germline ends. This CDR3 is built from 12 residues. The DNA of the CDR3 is TGTGCCAGCAGTTTTATTACCCATGAGCAGTTCTTC. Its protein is CASSFITHEQFF.

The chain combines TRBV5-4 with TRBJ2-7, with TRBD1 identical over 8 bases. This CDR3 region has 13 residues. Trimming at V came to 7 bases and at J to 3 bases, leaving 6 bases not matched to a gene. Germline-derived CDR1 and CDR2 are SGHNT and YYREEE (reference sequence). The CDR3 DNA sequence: TGTGCCAGCGGACAGGGAATCCGCTACGAGCAGTACTTC. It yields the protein CASGQGIRYEQYF.

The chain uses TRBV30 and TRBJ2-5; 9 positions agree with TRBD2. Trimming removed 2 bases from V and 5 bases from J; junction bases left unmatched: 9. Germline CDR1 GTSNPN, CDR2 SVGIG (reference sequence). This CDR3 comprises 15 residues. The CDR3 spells CAWSPGTSSTETQYF. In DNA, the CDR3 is TGTGCCTGGAGTCCTGGGACTAGCTCTACGGAGACCCAGTACTTC.

CDR3 nucleotides: TGTGCCAGCTCTCTGACCATAGCGGGAGGCCATTTAACCTACGAGCAGTACTTC. Amino acids: CASSLTIAGGHLTYEQYF. V and J are TRBV18 and TRBJ2-7, with 10 bases that match TRBD2. From germline, CDR1 is KGHSH and CDR2 LQKENI. CDR3 length: 18 amino acids. Trimming cost V 6 bases and J 2 bases; bases outside gene matches: 16.

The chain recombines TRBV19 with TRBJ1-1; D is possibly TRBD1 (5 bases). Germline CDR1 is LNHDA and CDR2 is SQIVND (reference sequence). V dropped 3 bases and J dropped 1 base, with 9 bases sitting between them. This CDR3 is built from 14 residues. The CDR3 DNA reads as TGTGCCAGTAGTATTGGGGCAGCGAACACTGAAGCTTTCTTT. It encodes CASSIGAANTEAFF.

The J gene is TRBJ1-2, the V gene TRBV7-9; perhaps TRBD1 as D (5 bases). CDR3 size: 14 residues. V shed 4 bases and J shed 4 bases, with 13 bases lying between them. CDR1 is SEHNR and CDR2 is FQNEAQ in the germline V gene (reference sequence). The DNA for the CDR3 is TGTGCCAGCAGCTACCCGGGGCAGAGCTATGGCTACACCTTC. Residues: CASSYPGQSYGYTF.

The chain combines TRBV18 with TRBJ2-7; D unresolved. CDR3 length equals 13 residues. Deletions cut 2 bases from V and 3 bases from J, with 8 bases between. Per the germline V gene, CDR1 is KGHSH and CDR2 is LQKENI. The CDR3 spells CASSPGPDYEQYF. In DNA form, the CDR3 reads TGTGCCAGCTCACCAGGGCCAGACTACGAGCAGTACTTC.

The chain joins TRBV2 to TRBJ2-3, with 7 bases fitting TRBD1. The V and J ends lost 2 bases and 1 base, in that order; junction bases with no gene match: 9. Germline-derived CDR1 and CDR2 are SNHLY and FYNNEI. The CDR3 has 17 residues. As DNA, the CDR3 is TGTGCCAGCAGTGAATGGGGGCTCACAGGGGGCACAGATACGCAGTATTTT. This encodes CASSEWGLTGGTDTQYF. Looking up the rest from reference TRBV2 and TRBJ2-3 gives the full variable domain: EPEVTQTPSHQVTQMGQEVILRCVPISNHLYFYWYRQILGQKVEFLVSFYNNEISEKSEIFDDQFSVERPDGSNFTLKIRSTKLEDSAMYFCASSEWGLTGGTDTQYFGPGTRLTVL.